This T cell receptor (beta chain) was sequenced in a study of blood T cell repertoires in COVID-19. The CDR3 runs to 16 residues. V lost 2 bases, J lost 3 bases, and 13 bases lay in between. Germline V CDR1 and CDR2: KGHDR, SFDVKD. In the original processing: Quantification of nucleated cells was approximated via reference gene primer amplification. Generated by immunoSEQ multiplex PCR, the TCRdb table keeps only in-frame clones and is missing some. From that table come the V and J calls and clone size; the DNA was used to work out D and trimming. The sample has about 210,000 clones; 92% are singletons.

This TCR derives from a man aged 25 to 45 with acute or convalescent COVID-19. The V call is TRBV24-1, the J call TRBJ1-5; TRBD1 is a possible D gene (6 bases). Sequenced sample: peripheral blood. CDR3 in amino acids: CATSDWARGDNQPQHF. CDR3 nucleotides: TGTGCCACCAGTGATTGGGCCAGGGGTGACAATCAGCCCCAGCATTTT.